A single sample gave rise to the 14 T cell receptor beta chains below, sequenced in a study of T cells in women clearing cervical HPV infection. Using immunoSEQ multiplex PCR, the repertoire was profiled, and TCRdb retains in-frame clones only, with some absent. This sample contains 30,000 to 40,000 clones. Sequences were obtained from blood buffy coat. These TCRs come from a woman aged 18 to 69 with a cervical HPV16 infection that either progressed to CIN3+ or cleared (not recorded which).

About this clone: The read ends 3 residues before the CDR3 terminus; that terminus is restored from the germline J gene. The chain is built from TRBV5-1 and TRBJ2-7; the match to TRBD1 covers 9 bases. The CDR3 covers 15 residues. Trimming at V came to 1 base and at J to 5 bases, leaving 7 bases not matched to a gene. CDR1 SGHRS and CDR2 YFSETQ come from the germline V gene. The CDR3 protein is CASSLMGTGLDEQYF. The sequenced CDR3 bases are TGCGCCAGCAGCTTGATGGGGACAGGGCTTGACGAG.

Remarks on this clone: The observed sequence ends 3 residues before the CDR3 terminus, with the missing tail filled in from the germline J gene. The chain carries TRBV11-2 and TRBJ1-2; 9 bases are shared with TRBD1. Germline lookup yields CDR1 SGHAT and CDR2 FQNNGV. J gave up 3 bases and V 1 base, and 0 bases lay outside the gene matches. This CDR3 spans 14 amino acids. The covered CDR3 bases are TGTGCCAGCAGCTTAGGGACAGGGGACTATGGC. Protein sequence: CASSLGTGDYG. The whole CDR3 sequence reads CASSLGTGDYGYTF.

As regards this clone: The read ends 3 residues early relative to the CDR3; the germline J gene fills the gap. The J gene is TRBJ1-5, the V gene TRBV20-1; perhaps TRBD1 as D (5 bases). Looked up from germline, CDR1 is DFQATT and CDR2 is SNEGSKA (reference sequence). The germline V and J ends were trimmed by 6 bases and 0 bases, with 9 bases remaining between them. The length of the CDR3 is 13 residues. CDR3 loop: CSARQYSNQPQHF. The CDR3 DNA, read in part, is TGCAGTGCACGACAGTATAGCAATCAGCCC.

CDR3 bases read: TGCGCCAGCAGCTTGTCACAGGGGGGCCAAGAGACG. Translating gives CASSLSQGGQET. The complete CDR3 protein is CASSLSQGGQETQYF. The chain employs TRBV5-1 and TRBJ2-3; 8 bases are a match to TRBD1. The read comes to an end 3 residues before the CDR3 does, leaving the germline J gene to fill in the end. This CDR3 is built from 15 residues. Germline V gives CDR1 SGHRS, CDR2 YFSETQ.

Comments on this clone: The sequenced fragment ends 3 residues before the CDR3 boundary, so the rest is inferred from the germline J gene. The rearrangement joins TRBV19 to TRBJ1-2, with 11 bases aligning to TRBD1. The CDR3 extends over 16 amino acids. The J segment lost 6 bases and the V segment lost 4 bases, leaving 10 bases of the junction unmatched. The germline V gene has CDR1 LNHDA and CDR2 SQIVND (reference sequence). The DNA read from the CDR3 is TGTGCCAGTAGTACCCAACGGACAGGGGGCGGTGATGGC. Translating gives CASSTQRTGGGDG. The whole CDR3 sequence reads CASSTQRTGGGDGYTF.

The CDR3: CASSGGLAGDETQYF. The CDR3 DNA, read in part, is TGTGCCAGCAGCGGGGGACTAGCGGGAGACGAGACC. The rearrangement joins TRBV5-6 to TRBJ2-5; 14 positions agree with TRBD2. The read finishes 3 residues shy of the CDR3 end, and the germline J gene is used to complete it. CDR1 and CDR2 (germline): SGHDT, YYEEEE. The CDR3 sequence is 15 residues long. Trimming took 4 bases from V and 5 from J; bases not matched to a gene: 4.

CDR3 DNA, as far as it was read: TGCAGCGCCATGACAGGTGGGAACTATGGC. The encoded protein is CSAMTGGNYG. The CDR3 reads in full as CSAMTGGNYGYTF. The V and J genes are TRBV29-1 and TRBJ1-2; D perhaps matches TRBD1 (6 bases). The read gets to within 3 residues of the CDR3 end, and the germline J gene fills in the rest. Germline values: CDR1 SQVTM, CDR2 ANQGSEA. V was shortened by 7 bases and J by 2 bases, with 14 bases between the two germline ends. The CDR3 consists of 13 residues.

As for this clone: The CDR3 is cut off 3 residues early in the read; its end comes from the germline J gene. This chain joins TRBV6-4 and TRBJ1-1, with 8 bases matching TRBD1. The CDR3 runs 12 residues. Germline V lookup: CDR1 MRHNA, CDR2 SNTAGT. CDR3 sequence: CASSDSQGGAFF. Partial CDR3 DNA: TGTGCCAGCAGTGACTCACAGGGGGGC.

In regard to this clone: The read terminates 3 residues ahead of where the CDR3 ends, so the germline J gene completes it. The chain links TRBV10-3 to TRBJ1-1; 7 bases map to TRBD1. CDR3 length equals 14 residues. The V gene end was trimmed by 11 bases and the J gene end by 1 base; junction bases not matched to a gene: 10. Germline V gene lookup returns CDR1 ENHRY and CDR2 SYGVKD. CDR3 protein: CAGNRGGRNTEAFF. The CDR3 DNA, read in part, is TGTGCCGGCAACAGGGGTGGGAGGAACACTGAA.

In regard to this clone: One end of the junction fails to match germline, which may point to a read error. The read terminates 3 residues before the CDR3 end, so the remaining end is supplied by the germline J gene. The genes are TRBV7-9 and TRBJ1-2, with D possibly being TRBD1 (5 bases). The CDR3 has 15 residues. CDR1 is SEHNR and CDR2 is FQNEAQ in the germline V gene (reference sequence). The CDR3 bases that were read are TGTGCCAGCAGCGTAGCGGGACTTTCCTACAATGAC. Translating it yields CASSVAGLSYND. The complete CDR3 reads CASSVAGLSYNDYTF. Supplemented by reference TRBV7-9 and TRBJ1-2, the full variable domain reads DTGVSQNPRHKITKRGQNVTFRCDPISEHNRLYWYRQTLGQGPEFLTYFQNEAQLEKSRLLSDRFSAERPKGSFSTLEIQRTEQGDSAMYLCASSVAGLSYNDYTFGSGTRLTVV.

On this clone: The CDR3 is cut off 3 residues early in the read; its end comes from the germline J gene. The rearrangement links TRBV7-9 to TRBJ1-2, with unresolved D. CDR3 size: 15 residues. The germline CDR1 and CDR2 sequences are SEHNR and FQNEAQ (reference sequence). Trimming cost V 3 bases and J 2 bases, with 13 bases left between them. The DNA read from the CDR3 is TGTGCCAGCAGCTTTTACACTAGGGCCAACTATGGC. Encoded protein: CASSFYTRANYG. The full CDR3 reads CASSFYTRANYGYTF. Looking up the rest from reference TRBV7-9 and TRBJ1-2 gives the full variable domain: DTGVSQNPRHKITKRGQNVTFRCDPISEHNRLYWYRQTLGQGPEFLTYFQNEAQLEKSRLLSDRFSAERPKGSFSTLEIQRTEQGDSAMYLCASSFYTRANYGYTFGSGTRLTVV.

With regard to this clone: The DNA ends 3 residues before the CDR3 does, and the rest of the CDR3 is filled in from the germline J gene. The rearrangement links TRBV18 to TRBJ2-3; D is perhaps TRBD1 (6 bases). The germline gives CDR1 KGHSH, CDR2 LQKENI. The CDR3 sequence is 16 residues long. The CDR3 DNA, read in part, is TGTGCCAGCTCACCATCTTTTACAGGGTACCAAGAGACG. It encodes CASSPSFTGYQET. The CDR3, in full, reads CASSPSFTGYQETQYF.

Turning to this clone: With the read ending 3 residues before the CDR3 end, the germline J gene is used to fill in that end. The rearrangement links TRBV7-3 to TRBJ2-5; possibly TRBD1 for D (5 bases). This CDR3 is 13 amino acids long. Germline values: CDR1 SGHTA, CDR2 FQGTGA. V lost 5 bases to trimming and J lost 4 bases, with 11 bases between them. The CDR3 DNA, read in part, is TGTGCCAGCAGCAGGGGTAATGGAGAGACC. Residues: CASSRGNGET. The whole CDR3 sequence is CASSRGNGETQYF.

Of note for this clone: The read ends 3 residues early relative to the CDR3; the germline J gene fills the gap. The chain joins TRBV19 to TRBJ2-2; 10 positions match TRBD2. From germline, CDR1 is LNHDA and CDR2 SQIVND (reference sequence). This CDR3 comprises 14 residues. V dropped 10 bases and J dropped 5; count of bases not matched to a gene: 7. Partial CDR3 DNA: TGTGCCACCAGTCGGACTAGCGGAACCGGGGAG. Translation: CATSRTSGTGE. The full CDR3 protein is CATSRTSGTGELFF.